The T cell receptor (beta chain) described here comes from a study of T-cell reconstitution after alpha-beta-depleted transplantation in children. Study-wide findings and caveats: A year had passed since transplant, and T-cell counts and diversity by then came mostly from newly produced T cells.

Unique molecular identifiers were incorporated when the TCRbeta library was constructed. TCRdb redid the calling of the PCR reads with MiXCR, one entry per CDR3 protein. The sample includes 250,000 to 300,000 distinct CDR3 sequences, 7.5% to 9% of them seen just once. Per germline, CDR1 DFQATT and CDR2 SNEGSKA (reference sequence). Trimming shortened V by 3 bases and J by 6 bases, and 8 bases separated the two germline ends. This CDR3 contains 11 residues. To note about this clonotype: No antigen is known for it. This may be a read error: a much more frequent sequence differs by one nucleotide. Without the conserved terminal phenylalanine or tryptophan, this CDR3 likely stems from a read error.

The gene calls are TRBV20-1 and TRBJ1-1, with D unclear. The sequence was obtained from a female patient aged 2-15 years who had a stem cell transplant for Fanconi anemia, so the T cells may come from the graft donor. The input for sequencing was peripheral blood, taken 360 days after TCRalphabeta/CD19-depleted stem cell transplant. CDR3: CSARRTPEAFC. In DNA, the CDR3 is TGCAGTGCTAGGCGGACCCCTGAAGCTTTCTGT.